Following are 21 T cell receptor beta chains from one sample sequenced in a study of identical twins. TCRdb ran MiXCR on the 5' RACE reads and lists one entry per CDR3 protein. The sample contains hundreds of thousands of distinct CDR3 sequences, 8.6% of which appear only once. These sequences were also reported in another study, on yellow fever vaccine responses in identical twins.

The source material was PBMCs. The receptors here all came from a woman between 18 and 30 years old in good health.

The table lists this clonotype with many counts. The J gene is TRBJ1-6, the V gene TRBV7-2; no clear D gene. The CDR3 is 11 residues long. Germline CDR1 SGHTA, CDR2 FQGNSA. V lost 3 bases to trimming and J lost 7 bases, with 1 base between them. This CDR3 reads CASSFNSPLHF. CDR3 nucleotides: TGTGCCAGCAGCTTCAATTCACCCCTCCACTTT.

This clonotype occurred many times. The V and J genes are TRBV7-2 and TRBJ2-1; D uncertain. Germline V gene sequence: CDR1 SGHTA, CDR2 FQGNSA. This CDR3 region has 11 residues. The V end was cut by 6 bases, the J end by 5 bases, with 5 bases between. This CDR3 reads CASSHNNEQFF. CDR3 in DNA: TGTGCCAGCAGTCATAACAATGAGCAGTTCTTC. Supplemented by reference TRBV7-2 and TRBJ2-1, the full variable domain reads GAGVSQSPSNKVTEKGKDVELRCDPISGHTALYWYRQSLGQGLEFLIYFQGNSAPDKSGLPSDRFSAERTGGSVSTLTIQRTQQEDSAVYLCASSHNNEQFFGPGTRLTVL.

This clonotype was counted only a few times. The chain has TRBV10-3 and TRBJ1-1; D unclear. Germline lookup yields CDR1 ENHRY and CDR2 SYGVKD. V was clipped by 0 bases and J by 5 bases, with 13 bases between them. The CDR3 spans 15 residues. CDR3 loop: CAISESTVLWTEAFF. DNA of the CDR3: TGTGCCATCAGTGAGTCTACAGTGTTATGGACTGAAGCTTTCTTT.

This chain uses TRBV20-1 with TRBJ2-3, with D hard to call. The CDR3 is 14 amino acids. Germline CDR1 DFQATT, CDR2 SNEGSKA (reference sequence). CDR3 nucleotides: TGCAGAGCCGGGCGGAACCTGTTAACAGATACGCAGTATTTT. It translates to CRAGRNLLTDTQYF.

This clonotype was seen more than once but under ten times. V and J are TRBV7-8 and TRBJ2-7; TRBD2 aligns across 11 bases. V was pared by 5 bases and J by 12 bases, with 9 bases of the junction left unmatched. Germline loops: CDR1 SGHVS, CDR2 FQNEAQ. This CDR3 has 13 amino acids. In DNA, the CDR3 is TGTGCCAGCAGCGTTGGGACTAGCGGTACCGGGTACTTC. This gives the protein CASSVGTSGTGYF. Complete variable domain (other parts from reference TRBV7-8 and TRBJ2-7): GAGVSQSPRYKVAKRGQDVALRCDPISGHVSLFWYQQALGQGPEFLTYFQNEAQLDKSGLPSDRFFAERPEGSVSTLKIQRTQQEDSAVYLCASSVGTSGTGYFGPGTRLTVT.

This clonotype has a count of ten or more. V usage is TRBV7-9 and J usage is TRBJ2-3; TRBD2 might be the D (6 bases). Between the trimmed V and J ends, which lost 4 bases and 11 bases, there was a span of 10 bases. Germline V lookup: CDR1 SEHNR, CDR2 FQNEAQ (reference sequence). This CDR3 has 11 amino acids. CDR3 amino acids: CASSSGTGQYF. In DNA, the CDR3 is TGTGCCAGCAGCTCCGGGACTGGGCAGTATTTT.

This clonotype has ten or more counts. J is TRBJ2-3 and V is TRBV7-9, with 7 bases lining up with TRBD2. In germline, CDR1 is SEHNR, CDR2 FQNEAQ (reference sequence). The CDR3 is 15 residues long. V dropped 5 bases and J dropped 1; count of bases not matched to a gene: 6. The CDR3 nucleotides are TGTGCCAGCAGCCATAGCGGGCCCCGCACAGATACGCAGTATTTT. Protein sequence: CASSHSGPRTDTQYF.

The chain is built from TRBV7-2 and TRBJ2-1, with D uncertain. Trimming left V 5 bases short and J 6 bases short, with 14 bases between. The CDR3 has 14 residues. Germline CDR1 SGHTA, CDR2 FQGNSA. CDR3 in amino acids: CASSPLGYLNEQFF. The DNA of the CDR3 is TGTGCCAGCAGCCCTCTTGGCTACCTCAATGAGCAGTTCTTC.

This clonotype was seen repeatedly, ten times or more. The V and J genes are TRBV5-1 and TRBJ1-2, with 8 bases that match TRBD1. Germline V gene data show CDR1 as SGHRS and CDR2 as YFSETQ. The CDR3 consists of 13 residues. Germline trimming cut 4 bases from V and 8 bases from J; bases unmatched to any gene: 7. CDR3 residues: CASSRGQGQGYTF. The CDR3 DNA sequence: TGCGCCAGCAGCCGTGGACAGGGACAAGGCTACACCTTC.

This clonotype has a count of ten or more. This chain uses TRBV29-1 with TRBJ2-1; 8 bases are shared with TRBD1. CDR1 is SQVTM and CDR2 is ANQGSEA in the germline V gene. The CDR3 covers 13 residues. The V segment lost 7 bases and the J segment 9 bases; nucleotides outside the gene matches: 11. The CDR3 DNA is TGCAGCGCCTTACCCAGGGGGCGCGGTGAGCAGTTCTTC. Translating gives CSALPRGRGEQFF.

This clonotype was counted only a few times. The chain combines TRBV6-2 or TRBV6-3 with TRBJ2-7; 7 nucleotides line up with TRBD2. Germline V gives CDR1 MNHEY, CDR2 SVGEGT. V trimming: 5 bases; J trimming: 4 bases; junction bases outside the gene matches: 11. The CDR3 length is 15 residues. CDR3 DNA: TGTGCCAGCAGTGACCTAGCGGAAGCCCTATACGAGCAGTACTTC. It codes for CASSDLAEALYEQYF.

This chain joins TRBV25-1 and TRBJ2-7; 10 bases map to TRBD2. The CDR3 length is 13 residues. The germline CDR1 and CDR2 sequences are MGHDK and SYGVNS. After removal of 9 bases from V and 5 bases from J, the junction contained 7 bases not matched to a gene. As DNA, the CDR3 is TGTGCCAGTGGGCTAGCGGGAGTCCACGAGCAGTACTTC. Translation gives CASGLAGVHEQYF.

The chain carries TRBV11-2 and TRBJ2-2, with D perhaps TRBD2 (6 bases). This CDR3 region has 17 residues. Germline CDR1 is SGHAT and CDR2 is FQNNGV. Trimming removed 1 base from V and 0 bases from J, with 12 bases in between. The CDR3 DNA follows: TGTGCCAGCAGCTTAGTTGATCCGGGGGCGAACACCGGGGAGCTGTTTTTT. Translating it yields CASSLVDPGANTGELFF.

The rearrangement links TRBV29-1 to TRBJ2-5, with D tentatively TRBD1 (6 bases). This CDR3 region has 13 residues. The germline CDR1 and CDR2 sequences are SQVTM and ANQGSEA. Trimming took off 6 bases at V and 5 bases at J, with 16 bases between the two ends. The CDR3: CSVGQGVGETQYF. Written as DNA, the CDR3 is TGCAGCGTGGGACAAGGAGTGGGGGAGACCCAGTACTTC.

This clonotype was detected once. The chain combines TRBV23-1 with TRBJ2-1, with a possible D match to TRBD1 (6 bases). TRBV23-1 carries the ORF label, with uncertain function. The CDR3 spans 13 residues. Trimming shortened V by 2 bases and J by 9 bases, and 11 bases separated the two germline ends. Here the CDR3 reads CASSQRTGTEQFF. Written as DNA, the CDR3 is TGCGCCAGCAGTCAACGAACAGGGACTGAGCAGTTCTTC.

This sequence joins TRBV7-2 and TRBJ2-7; a possible D gene is TRBD1 (5 bases). Germline loops: CDR1 SGHTA, CDR2 FQGNSA. This CDR3 has 15 residues. V was pared by 1 base and J by 3 bases, with 13 bases between. CDR3 in amino acids: CASSLVREINYEQYF. CDR3 bases: TGTGCCAGCAGCTTAGTCAGGGAAATAAACTACGAGCAGTACTTC.

The chain combines TRBV3-1 with TRBJ2-5; D gene unclear. The CDR3 is made up of 15 amino acids. V dropped 2 bases and J dropped 4 bases, with 14 bases sitting between them. Germline CDR1 and CDR2: LGHDT and YNNKEL (reference sequence). The CDR3 loop reads CASSQSGPGGETQYF. The DNA of the CDR3 is TGTGCCAGCAGCCAATCAGGTCCAGGCGGAGAGACCCAGTACTTC.

This sequence joins TRBV10-1 and TRBJ2-7; TRBD2 matches 8 bases. Germline V gene sequence: CDR1 WNHNN, CDR2 SYGVQD (reference sequence). With 3 bases clipped from V and 3 bases from J, the junction kept 4 bases outside the gene matches. The CDR3 runs to 14 residues. CDR3 coding DNA: TGCGCCAGCAGTGAACGGGAGGGCCTCTACGAGCAGTACTTC. Amino acids: CASSEREGLYEQYF.

The chain uses TRBV7-3 and TRBJ2-5; a weak D match, TRBD2 (6 bases). V lost 3 bases to trimming and J lost 1 base, with 15 bases between them. This CDR3 region has 16 residues. Germline V gene sequence: CDR1 SGHTA, CDR2 FQGTGA. The CDR3, as DNA: TGTGCCAGCAGCTTGGGTCTTGGCGGGGTCCAAGAGACCCAGTACTTC. It is translated as CASSLGLGGVQETQYF.

This clonotype was found a few times. The chain uses TRBV5-6 and TRBJ2-2; no reliable D call. Trimming took off 7 bases at V and 3 bases at J, with 7 bases between the two ends. The length of the CDR3 is 12 residues. Germline loops: CDR1 SGHDT, CDR2 YYEEEE. Here the CDR3 reads CASWRDTGELFF. DNA for the CDR3: TGTGCCAGCTGGCGAGACACCGGGGAGCTGTTTTTT.

The rearrangement joins TRBV29-1 to TRBJ2-5; no clear D. CDR1 is SQVTM and CDR2 is ANQGSEA in the germline V gene. With 7 bases removed from V and 0 bases from J, the gap between germline ends came to 6 bases. This CDR3 is built from 11 residues. The CDR3 DNA reads TGCAGCGCAGTGTACCAAGAGACCCAGTACTTC. It is translated as CSAVYQETQYF.